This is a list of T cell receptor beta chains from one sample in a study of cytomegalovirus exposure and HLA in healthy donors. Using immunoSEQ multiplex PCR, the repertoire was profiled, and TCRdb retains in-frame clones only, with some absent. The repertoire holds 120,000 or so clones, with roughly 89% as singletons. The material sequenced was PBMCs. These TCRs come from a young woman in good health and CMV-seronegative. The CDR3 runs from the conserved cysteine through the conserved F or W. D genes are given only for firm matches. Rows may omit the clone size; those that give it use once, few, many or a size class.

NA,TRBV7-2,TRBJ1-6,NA,TGTGCCAGCAGCTTTACAGGGTCGGGTGGTTCACCCCTCCACTTT,CASSFTGSGGSPLHF
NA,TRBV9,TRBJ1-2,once,TGTGCCAGCAGCGTAGACTCAGGGGCCTATGGCTACACCTTC,CASSVDSGAYGYTF
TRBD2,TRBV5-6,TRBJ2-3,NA,TGTGCCAGCAGCCCCAGCGGGGGGGCAGATACGCAGTATTTT,CASSPSGGADTQYF
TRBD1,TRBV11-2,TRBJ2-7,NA,TGTGCCAGCAGCGGGGACAGGGTTAGGGAGCAGTACTTC,CASSGDRVREQYF
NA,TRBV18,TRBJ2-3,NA,TGTGCCAGCTCACCATCCTCCATCACCTCGGGAGATACGCAGTATTTT,CASSPSSITSGDTQYF
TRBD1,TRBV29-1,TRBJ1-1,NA,TGCAGCGTTGAGATAAGGGGGCCCATGAACACTGAAGCTTTCTTT,CSVEIRGPMNTEAFF
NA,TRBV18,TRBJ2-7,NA,TGTGCCAGCTCACCGAGCACCCGAACCTACGAGCAGTACTTC,CASSPSTRTYEQYF
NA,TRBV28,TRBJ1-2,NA,TGTGCCAGCAGTTCTTCTTTCGGGGTAAACTATGGCTACACCTTC,CASSSSFGVNYGYTF
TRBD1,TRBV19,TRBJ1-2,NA,TGTGCCAGTCGACAGGGAGTGAGTGGCTACACCTTC,CASRQGVSGYTF
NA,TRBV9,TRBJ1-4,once,TGTGCCAGCAGCCCCTCGTCGGCAACTAATGAAAAACTGTTTTTT,CASSPSSATNEKLFF
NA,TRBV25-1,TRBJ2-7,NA,TGTGCCAGCAGTGATAATTACGAGCAGTACTTC,CASSDNYEQYF
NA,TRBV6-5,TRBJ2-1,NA,TGTGCCAGCAACGGGGGAGACAATGAGCAGTTCTTC,CASNGGDNEQFF
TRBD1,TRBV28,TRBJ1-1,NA,TGTGCTTCTCTGCCGGGACAGGGGGCTCACACTGAAGCTTTCTTT,CASLPGQGAHTEAFF
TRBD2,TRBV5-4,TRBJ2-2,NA,TGTGCCAGCAGCCCGGGACTAGCGGGGGGGTACACCGGGGAGCTGTTTTTT,CASSPGLAGGYTGELFF
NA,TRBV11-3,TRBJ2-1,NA,TGTGCCAGCAGCTGGGGGCAGAGCTCCTACAATGAGCAGTTCTTC,CASSWGQSSYNEQFF
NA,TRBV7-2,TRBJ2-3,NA,TGTGCCAGCAGTCAGAGGATTGCAGATACGCAGTATTTT,CASSQRIADTQYF
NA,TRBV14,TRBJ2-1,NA,TGTGCCAGCAGCCAAGATTTTGGACACTACAATGAGCAGTTCTTC,CASSQDFGHYNEQFF
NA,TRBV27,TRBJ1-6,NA,TGTGCCAGCAGTTTCTTGGGGCTTTCACCCCTCCACTTT,CASSFLGLSPLHF
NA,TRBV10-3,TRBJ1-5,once,TGTGCCATCAGTCTCGAGACAGGCAACAATCAGCCCCAGCATTTT,CAISLETGNNQPQHF
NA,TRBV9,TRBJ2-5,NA,TGTGCCAGCAGCGTAGTTGGTGGTAGGGCACAGGGCCTCCAAGAGACCCAGTACTTC,CASSVVGGRAQGLQETQYF
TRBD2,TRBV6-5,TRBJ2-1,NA,TGTGCCAGCAGTTCAAGCGGGGGGAGCTCCTACAATGAGCAGTTCTTC,CASSSSGGSSYNEQFF
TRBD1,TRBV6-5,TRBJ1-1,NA,TGTGCCGGCAGTTACGCGGGACAGGGCAGGAACACTGAAGCTTTCTTT,CAGSYAGQGRNTEAFF
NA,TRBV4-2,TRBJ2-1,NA,TGTGCCAGCAGCCAAGCCTTGGGACTCGAGCAGTTCTTC,CASSQALGLEQFF
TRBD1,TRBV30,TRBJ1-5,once,TGTGCCTGGAGTCCAACCGGACAGGCTCAGCCCCAGCATTTT,CAWSPTGQAQPQHF
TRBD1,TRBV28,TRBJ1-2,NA,TGTGCCAGCGGCCGGGACAGCGATAACTATGGCTACACCTTC,CASGRDSDNYGYTF
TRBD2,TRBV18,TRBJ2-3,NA,TGTGCCAGCTCACGTGAGACTAGCGACACAGATACGCAGTATTTT,CASSRETSDTDTQYF
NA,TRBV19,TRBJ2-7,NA,TGTGCCAGTAGGCGGGGCGCCGAGCAGTACTTC,CASRRGAEQYF
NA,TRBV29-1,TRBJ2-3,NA,TGCAGCGTTGAGCAGAACACAGATACGCAGTATTTT,CSVEQNTDTQYF
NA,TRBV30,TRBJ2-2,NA,TGTGCCTGGAGTGTAAACTATCTCCCCGGGGAGCTGTTTTTT,CAWSVNYLPGELFF
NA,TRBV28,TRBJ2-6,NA,TGTGCCAGCAGTTTGCCCAGGTCTGGGGCCAACGTCCTGACTTTC,CASSLPRSGANVLTF
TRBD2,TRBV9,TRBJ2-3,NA,TGTGCCAGCAGCGTAGCTGGGCTAGCGGAGACAGATACGCAGTATTTT,CASSVAGLAETDTQYF
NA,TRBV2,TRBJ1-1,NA,TGTGCCAGCAGTGTAGGGCAGGGGTATTCGGAAGCTTTCTTT,CASSVGQGYSEAFF
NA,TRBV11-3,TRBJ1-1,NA,TGTGCCAGCAGCATAAACATGAACACTGAAGCTTTCTTT,CASSINMNTEAFF
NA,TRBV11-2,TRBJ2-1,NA,TGTGCCAGCAGCCCGGGGGGCCGGCGTGGGGAGCAGTTCTTC,CASSPGGRRGEQFF
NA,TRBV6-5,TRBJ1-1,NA,TGTGCCAGCAAGGACGGGACAACGAACACTGAAGCTTTCTTT,CASKDGTTNTEAFF
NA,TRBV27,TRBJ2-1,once,TGTGCCAGCAGCCTTAACCCAGGGGTGAGCTCCTACAATGAGCAGTTCTTC,CASSLNPGVSSYNEQFF
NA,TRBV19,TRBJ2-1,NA,TGTGCCGGAGCAAAGACGGCGAATCTCAATGAGCAGTTCTTC,CAGAKTANLNEQFF
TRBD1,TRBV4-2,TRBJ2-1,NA,TGTGCCAGCAGATATGACAGGGACACCTACAATGAGCAGTTCTTC,CASRYDRDTYNEQFF
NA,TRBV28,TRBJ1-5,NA,TGTGCCAGCTCCTACGGGGGGGGAGATGGTCAGCCCCAGCATTTT,CASSYGGGDGQPQHF
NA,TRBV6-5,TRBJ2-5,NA,TGTGCCAGCAGTTCGCGTCGGGGGCAAGAGACCCAGTACTTC,CASSSRRGQETQYF
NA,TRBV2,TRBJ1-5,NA,TGTGCCAGCAGTGAAGTGCCAGTGCCCCAGCATTTT,CASSEVPVPQHF
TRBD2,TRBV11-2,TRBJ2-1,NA,TGTGCCAGCAGCCGAACTAGCGGGAGAGACAATGAGCAGTTCTTC,CASSRTSGRDNEQFF
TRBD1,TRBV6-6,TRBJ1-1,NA,TGTGCCAGCAGTCCCCAGGGGGGATCTAGAGCTTTCTTT,CASSPQGGSRAFF
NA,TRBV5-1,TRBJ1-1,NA,TGCGCCAGCAGCCCGGGGTTCCACACTGAAGCTTTCTTT,CASSPGFHTEAFF
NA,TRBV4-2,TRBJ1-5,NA,TGTGCCAGCAGCCAAGATGGCCAGCCCCAGCATTTT,CASSQDGQPQHF
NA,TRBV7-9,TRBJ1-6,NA,TGTGCCAGCAGCCCCCGGGGTAATAATTCACCCCTCCACTTT,CASSPRGNNSPLHF
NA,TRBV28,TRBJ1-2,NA,TGTGCCAGCATGAAGGAGCGGGCTCTTGGCTACACCTTC,CASMKERALGYTF
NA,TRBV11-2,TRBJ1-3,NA,TGTGCCAGCAGCTTAGATCTTCGAGGGAAGTCTGGAAACACCATATATTTT,CASSLDLRGKSGNTIYF
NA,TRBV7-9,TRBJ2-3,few,TGTGCCAGCACCGACACCGTAGTGCGAGATACGCAGTATTTT,CASTDTVVRDTQYF
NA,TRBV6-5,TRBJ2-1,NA,TGTGCCAGCAGTTACCTCGGACAGGGAGGGGTTGAGCAGTTCTTC,CASSYLGQGGVEQFF
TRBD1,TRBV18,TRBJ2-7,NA,TGTGCCAGCTCACTGGGGACAGGGGAGGTCTACGAGCAGTACTTC,CASSLGTGEVYEQYF